This T cell receptor beta chain was documented in a study of CD8 T cells in ankylosing spondylitis. At least ten counts were recorded for this clonotype. TCRdb re-called the 5' RACE reads through MiXCR, storing one row per CDR3 protein. The table includes fewer than 250,000 distinct CDR3 sequences, roughly a tenth detected once. Trimming removed 5 bases from V and 4 bases from J, with 7 bases in between. Germline V gene sequence: CDR1 LGHNT, CDR2 FRNRAP. This CDR3 is built from 12 residues. The sequenced sample was blood, either unsorted or a sorted T cell fraction (not recorded which). This rearrangement joins TRBV12-5 to TRBJ2-3; D unclear. The receptor comes from a male donor with ankylosing spondylitis or in good health (not recorded which). CDR3 region: CASGLLSDTQYF. CDR3 in DNA: TGTGCTAGTGGTCTCCTTTCAGATACGCAGTATTTT.